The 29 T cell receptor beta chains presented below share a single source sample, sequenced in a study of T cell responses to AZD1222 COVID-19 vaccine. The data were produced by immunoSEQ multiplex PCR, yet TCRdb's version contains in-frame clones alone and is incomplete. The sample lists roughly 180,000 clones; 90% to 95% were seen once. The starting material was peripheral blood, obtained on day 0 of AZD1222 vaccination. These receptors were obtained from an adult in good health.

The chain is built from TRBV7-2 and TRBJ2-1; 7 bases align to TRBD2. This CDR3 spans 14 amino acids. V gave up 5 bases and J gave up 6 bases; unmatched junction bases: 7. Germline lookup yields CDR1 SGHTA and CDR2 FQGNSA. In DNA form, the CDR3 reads TGTGCCAGCAGCCGTAGCGGGCGGGGCAATGAGCAGTTCTTC. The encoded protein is CASSRSGRGNEQFF.

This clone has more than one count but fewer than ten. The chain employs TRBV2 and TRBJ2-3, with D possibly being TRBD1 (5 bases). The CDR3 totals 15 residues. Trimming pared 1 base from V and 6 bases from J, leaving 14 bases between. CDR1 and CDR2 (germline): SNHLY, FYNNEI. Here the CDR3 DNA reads TGTGCCAGCAGTGAAGGGTGGGGCGAGATGGATACGCAGTATTTT. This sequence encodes CASSEGWGEMDTQYF.

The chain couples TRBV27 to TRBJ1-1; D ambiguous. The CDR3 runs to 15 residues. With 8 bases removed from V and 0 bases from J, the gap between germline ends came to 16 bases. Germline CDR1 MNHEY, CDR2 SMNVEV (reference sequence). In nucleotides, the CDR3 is TGTGCCAGCCAATCTCTTGGACGGCTGAACACTGAAGCTTTCTTT. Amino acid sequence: CASQSLGRLNTEAFF.

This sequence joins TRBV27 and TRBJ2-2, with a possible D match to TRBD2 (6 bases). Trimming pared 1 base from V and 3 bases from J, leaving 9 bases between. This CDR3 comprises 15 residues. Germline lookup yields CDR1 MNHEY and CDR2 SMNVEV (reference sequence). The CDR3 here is CASSLWGVYTGELFF. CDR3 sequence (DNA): TGTGCCAGCAGTTTATGGGGGGTCTACACCGGGGAGCTGTTTTTT.

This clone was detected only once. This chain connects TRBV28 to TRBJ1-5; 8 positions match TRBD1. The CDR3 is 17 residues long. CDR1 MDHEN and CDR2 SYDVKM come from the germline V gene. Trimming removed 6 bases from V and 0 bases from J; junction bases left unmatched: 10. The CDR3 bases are TGTGCCAGCAGGGTACCGGGACAGGACCGTAGCAATCAGCCCCAGCATTTT. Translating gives CASRVPGQDRSNQPQHF.

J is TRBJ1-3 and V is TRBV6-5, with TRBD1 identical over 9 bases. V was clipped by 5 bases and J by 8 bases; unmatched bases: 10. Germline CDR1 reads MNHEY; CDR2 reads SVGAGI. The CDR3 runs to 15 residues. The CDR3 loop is CASSRGTGTLDTIYF. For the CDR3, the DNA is TGTGCCAGCAGTCGTGGGACAGGGACATTGGACACCATATATTTT.

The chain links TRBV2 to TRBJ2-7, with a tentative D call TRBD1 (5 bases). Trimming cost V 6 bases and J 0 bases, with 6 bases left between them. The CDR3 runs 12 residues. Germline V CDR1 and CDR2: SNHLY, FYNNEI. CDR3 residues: CASRGPSYEQYF. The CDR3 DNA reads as TGTGCCAGCAGGGGGCCCTCCTACGAGCAGTACTTC.

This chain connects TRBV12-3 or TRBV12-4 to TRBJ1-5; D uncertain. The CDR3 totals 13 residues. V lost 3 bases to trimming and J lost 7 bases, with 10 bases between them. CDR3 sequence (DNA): TGTGCCAGCAGTTTGGCAGGTAGACAGCCCCAGCATTTT. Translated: CASSLAGRQPQHF.

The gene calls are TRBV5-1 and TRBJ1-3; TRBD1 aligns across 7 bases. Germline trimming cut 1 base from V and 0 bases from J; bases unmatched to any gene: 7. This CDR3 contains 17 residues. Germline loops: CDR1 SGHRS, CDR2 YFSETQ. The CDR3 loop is CASSLSGQRSSGNTIYF. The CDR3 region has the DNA TGCGCCAGCAGCTTGTCGGGACAGAGGAGCTCTGGAAACACCATATATTTT.

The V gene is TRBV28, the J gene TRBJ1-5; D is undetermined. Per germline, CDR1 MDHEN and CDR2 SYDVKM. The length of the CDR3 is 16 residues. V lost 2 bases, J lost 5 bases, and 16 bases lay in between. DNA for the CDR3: TGTGCCAGCAGTTTAACATCAGGAGGAGGACATCAGCCCCAGCATTTT. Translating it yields CASSLTSGGGHQPQHF.

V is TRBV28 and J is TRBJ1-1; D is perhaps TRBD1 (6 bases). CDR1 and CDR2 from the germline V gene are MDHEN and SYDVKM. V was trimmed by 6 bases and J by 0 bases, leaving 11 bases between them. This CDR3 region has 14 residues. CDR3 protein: CASRSGAMNTEAFF. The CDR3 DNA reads TGTGCCAGCAGATCAGGGGCCATGAACACTGAAGCTTTCTTT.

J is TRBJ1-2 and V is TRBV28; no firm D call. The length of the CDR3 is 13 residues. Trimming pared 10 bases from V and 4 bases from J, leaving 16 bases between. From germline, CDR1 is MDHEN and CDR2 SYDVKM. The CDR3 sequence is CATVRPGVYGYTF. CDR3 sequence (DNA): TGTGCCACCGTGCGACCCGGGGTCTATGGCTACACCTTC.

The CDR3, as DNA: TGTGCCAGCAGTTACTCGTGGGGACTAGCCCGGTCTCAAGAGACCCAGTACTTC. Protein: CASSYSWGLARSQETQYF. The chain joins TRBV6-2 or TRBV6-3 to TRBJ2-5; 9 nucleotides agree with TRBD2. CDR3 length equals 18 residues. Germline V gives CDR1 MNHEY, CDR2 SVGEGT. With 0 bases clipped from V and 2 bases from J, the junction kept 10 bases outside the gene matches.

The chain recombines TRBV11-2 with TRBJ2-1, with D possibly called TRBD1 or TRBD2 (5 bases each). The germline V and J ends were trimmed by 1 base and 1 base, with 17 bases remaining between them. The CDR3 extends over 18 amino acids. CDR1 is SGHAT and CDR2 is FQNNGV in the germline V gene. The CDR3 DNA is TGTGCCAGCAGCTTAGGGATCTTCGGGACCACATCCTACAATGAGCAGTTCTTC. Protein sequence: CASSLGIFGTTSYNEQFF.

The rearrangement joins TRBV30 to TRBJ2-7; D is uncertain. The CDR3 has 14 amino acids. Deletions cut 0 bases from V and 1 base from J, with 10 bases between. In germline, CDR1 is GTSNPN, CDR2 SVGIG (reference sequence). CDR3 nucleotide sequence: TGTGCCTGGAGTGTTGTCTTTCAGTCCTACGAGCAGTACTTC. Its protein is CAWSVVFQSYEQYF.

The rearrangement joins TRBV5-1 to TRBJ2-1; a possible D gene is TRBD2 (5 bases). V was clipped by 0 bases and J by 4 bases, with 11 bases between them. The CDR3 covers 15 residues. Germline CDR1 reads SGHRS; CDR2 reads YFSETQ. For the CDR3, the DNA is TGCGCCAGCAGCTTGGCCGTCGGGGAATACAATGAGCAGTTCTTC. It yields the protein CASSLAVGEYNEQFF.

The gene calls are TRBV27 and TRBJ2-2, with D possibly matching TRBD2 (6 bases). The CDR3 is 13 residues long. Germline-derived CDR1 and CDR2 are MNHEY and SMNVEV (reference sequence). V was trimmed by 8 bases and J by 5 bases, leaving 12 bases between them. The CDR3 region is CASSFGGTGELFF. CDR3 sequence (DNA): TGTGCCAGCTCCTTTGGGGGGACCGGGGAGCTGTTTTTT.

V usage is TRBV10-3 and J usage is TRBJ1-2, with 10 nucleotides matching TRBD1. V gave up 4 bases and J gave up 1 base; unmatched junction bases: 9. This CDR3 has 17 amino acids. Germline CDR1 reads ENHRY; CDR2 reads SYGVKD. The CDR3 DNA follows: TGTGCCATCAGTGGGAACTACGGACAGGGGGTTAACTATGGCTACACCTTC. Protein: CAISGNYGQGVNYGYTF.

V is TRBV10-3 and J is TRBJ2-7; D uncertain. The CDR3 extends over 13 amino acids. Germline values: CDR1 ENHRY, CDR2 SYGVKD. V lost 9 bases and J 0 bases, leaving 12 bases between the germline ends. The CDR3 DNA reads TGTGCCATAGGACGGCAAAGCTCCTACGAGCAGTACTTC. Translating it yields CAIGRQSSYEQYF.

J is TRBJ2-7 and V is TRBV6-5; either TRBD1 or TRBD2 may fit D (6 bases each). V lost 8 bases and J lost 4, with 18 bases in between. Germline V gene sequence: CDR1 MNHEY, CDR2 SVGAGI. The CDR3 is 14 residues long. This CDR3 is CASLKPGAGYEQYF. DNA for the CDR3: TGTGCCAGCCTCAAACCGGGGGCCGGTTACGAGCAGTACTTC.

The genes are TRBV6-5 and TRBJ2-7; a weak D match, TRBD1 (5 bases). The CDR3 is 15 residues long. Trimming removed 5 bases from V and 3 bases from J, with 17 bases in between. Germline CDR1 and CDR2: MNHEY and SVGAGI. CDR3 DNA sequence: TGTGCCAGCAGTCTCTTCAGCCAGGGAAACTACGAGCAGTACTTC. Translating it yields CASSLFSQGNYEQYF.

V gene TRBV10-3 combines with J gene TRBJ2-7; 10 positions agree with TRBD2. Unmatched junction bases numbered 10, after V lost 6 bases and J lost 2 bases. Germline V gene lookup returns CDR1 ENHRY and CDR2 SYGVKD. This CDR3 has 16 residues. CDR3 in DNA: TGTGCCATCAGCGGACAGGGACTAGCGTCACCCTACGAGCAGTACTTC. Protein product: CAISGQGLASPYEQYF.

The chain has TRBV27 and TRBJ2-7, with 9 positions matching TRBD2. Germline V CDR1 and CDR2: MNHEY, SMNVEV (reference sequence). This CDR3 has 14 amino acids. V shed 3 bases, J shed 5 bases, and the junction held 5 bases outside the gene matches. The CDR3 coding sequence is TGTGCCAGCAGTTTTAGCGGGAGTTTAAACGAGCAGTACTTC. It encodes CASSFSGSLNEQYF.

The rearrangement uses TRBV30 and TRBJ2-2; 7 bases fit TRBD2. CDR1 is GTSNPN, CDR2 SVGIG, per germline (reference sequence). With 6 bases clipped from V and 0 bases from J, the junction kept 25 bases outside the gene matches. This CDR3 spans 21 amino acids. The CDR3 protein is CACYRGRAFSLTNANTGELFF. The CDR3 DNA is TGTGCCTGTTATAGAGGGAGGGCTTTCTCACTCACCAACGCGAACACCGGGGAGCTGTTTTTT.

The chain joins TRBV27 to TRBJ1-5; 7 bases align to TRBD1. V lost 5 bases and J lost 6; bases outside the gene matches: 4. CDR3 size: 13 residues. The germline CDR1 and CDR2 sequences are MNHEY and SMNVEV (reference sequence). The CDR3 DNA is TGTGCCAGCAGTCGCGGGGACAGTCAGCCCCAGCATTTT. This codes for CASSRGDSQPQHF.

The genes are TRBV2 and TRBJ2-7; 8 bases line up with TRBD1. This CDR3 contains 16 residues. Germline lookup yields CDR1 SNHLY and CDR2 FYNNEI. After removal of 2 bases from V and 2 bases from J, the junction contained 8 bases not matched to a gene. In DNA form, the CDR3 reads TGTGCCAGCAGTGAACTACAGGGGGTGCAGGCCTACGAGCAGTACTTC. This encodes CASSELQGVQAYEQYF.

As DNA, the CDR3 is TGTGCCAGCAGTTTAATCATGTCCCCGGAAGAAGATGATGAAAAACTGTTTTTT. This sequence encodes CASSLIMSPEEDDEKLFF. V and J are TRBV28 and TRBJ1-4; D ambiguous. With 2 bases removed from V and 6 bases from J, the gap between germline ends came to 22 bases. The CDR3 has 18 amino acids. Germline V CDR1 and CDR2: MDHEN, SYDVKM. The entire variable domain, with the rest obtained from reference TRBV28 and TRBJ1-4, is as follows: DVKVTQSSRYLVKRTGEKVFLECVQDMDHENMFWYRQDPGLGLRLIYFSYDVKMKEKGDIPEGYSVSREKKERFSLILESASTNQTSMYLCASSLIMSPEEDDEKLFFGSGTQLSVL.

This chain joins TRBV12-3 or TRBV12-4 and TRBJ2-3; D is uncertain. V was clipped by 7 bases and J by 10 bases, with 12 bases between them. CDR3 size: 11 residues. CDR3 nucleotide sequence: TGTGCCAGCACGCCGGCGGTTTCGCAGTATTTT. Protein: CASTPAVSQYF.

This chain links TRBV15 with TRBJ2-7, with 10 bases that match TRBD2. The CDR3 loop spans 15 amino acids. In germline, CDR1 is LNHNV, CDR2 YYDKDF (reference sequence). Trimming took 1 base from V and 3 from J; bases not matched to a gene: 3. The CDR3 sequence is CATSRVAGGDYEQYF. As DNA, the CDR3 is TGTGCCACCAGCAGAGTAGCGGGAGGAGACTACGAGCAGTACTTC. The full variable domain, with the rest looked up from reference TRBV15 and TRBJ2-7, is DAMVIQNPRYQVTQFGKPVTLSCSQTLNHNVMYWYQQKSSQAPKLLFHYYDKDFNNEADTPDNFQSRRPNTSFCFLDIRSPGLGDTAMYLCATSRVAGGDYEQYFGPGTRLTVT.